This T cell receptor beta chain originates from a study of cytomegalovirus exposure and HLA in healthy donors. This PCR relied on a set of 60 Vbeta primers and 13 Jbeta primers. Produced via immunoSEQ multiplex PCR; TCRdb's table is partial and in-frame only. This table holds roughly 100,000 clones, 75% to 80% found once. This clone was seen just once. The CDR3 spans 16 residues. V dropped 0 bases and J dropped 0 bases, with 9 bases sitting between them. Per the germline V gene, CDR1 is LGHNA and CDR2 is YSLEER. This rearrangement joins TRBV4-3 to TRBJ1-3; D is unresolved. The sequence was obtained from a male donor in good health and CMV-seropositive. The material sequenced was PBMCs. The CDR3 reads CASSQDARTSGNTIYF. CDR3 DNA sequence: TGCGCCAGCAGCCAAGACGCCAGAACCTCTGGAAACACCATATATTTT.